This is a list of T cell receptor beta chains from one sample in a study of CD8+CD57+ T cells in acquired aplastic anemia. TCRdb reprocessed the reads via MiXCR and lists one record per CDR3 protein. The table lists about 190,000 distinct CDR3 sequences, around half of them singletons, with roughly 15% in the top ten. The sequencing input was sorted CD4+, CD8+, or CD8+CD57+ T cells (not recorded which) from PBMCs. The receptors originated from a human donor in good health, serving as a control. Each CDR3 is given with its conserved first and last residue. D genes are given only for firm matches. Clone size is shown for a subset of rows, as once, few, many or a class of expanded clone.

CDR3nt	CDR3aa	d_gene	v_gene	j_gene	abundance	len
TGTGCCATCAGGGGGACTAGCGGGGGGGCCAGCACAGATACGCAGTATTTT	CAIRGTSGGASTDTQYF	TRBD2	TRBV10-3	TRBJ2-3	.	17
TGTGCCAGCAGCCCCAGGGCAGGGGGCTCGGCTTTCTTT	CASSPRAGGSAFF	TRBD1	TRBV11-2	TRBJ1-1	many	13
TGTGCCAGCAGTTACTCCACAGGGGGTCCCGGTGACGGCTACACCTTC	CASSYSTGGPGDGYTF	TRBD1	TRBV6-2/TRBV6-3	TRBJ1-2	few	16
TGTGCCAGCAGTTCCCCCCACGGGGGGTCCTACGAGCAGTACTTC	CASSSPHGGSYEQYF	TRBD2	TRBV6-2/TRBV6-3	TRBJ2-7	many	15
TGTGCCAGTAGCGCAGACAGGAGAAATGAAAAACTGTTTTTT	CASSADRRNEKLFF	.	TRBV19	TRBJ1-4	.	14
TGTGCCAGCAGCCTGATACCGACTCCAAACACCATATATTTT	CASSLIPTPNTIYF	.	TRBV7-2	TRBJ1-3	few	14
TGTGCCACCGGGACGGGGGGTAGGTCCAATGAGCAGTTCTTC	CATGTGGRSNEQFF	TRBD2	TRBV24-1	TRBJ2-1	.	14
TGTGCCAGCGCGCCGTGGCCAGGGTCCTACAATGAGCAGTTCTTC	CASAPWPGSYNEQFF	.	TRBV12-3/TRBV12-4	TRBJ2-1	.	15
TGTGCCAGCAGCGTCCTGGTAGCGGGTGAGCAGTTCTTC	CASSVLVAGEQFF	TRBD2	TRBV9	TRBJ2-1	few	13
TGTGCCAGCAGTGATCTTCACAGTAGCACAGATACGCAGTATTTT	CASSDLHSSTDTQYF	.	TRBV2	TRBJ2-3	many	15
TGCGCCAGCAGTGAGTCTCATAACACTGAAGCTTTCTTT	CASSESHNTEAFF	.	TRBV10-1	TRBJ1-1	.	13
TGCGCCAGCAGCAGGGGACAGTCTGGATCACCCCTCCACTTT	CASSRGQSGSPLHF	TRBD1	TRBV5-1	TRBJ1-6	.	14
TGTGCCAGCAGCTTAGGGACCCAACGGGGAGAGACCCAGTACTTC	CASSLGTQRGETQYF	.	TRBV7-2	TRBJ2-5	many	15
TGTGCCAGCAGCCCCAGGGGACAGGGTTATGGCTACACCTTC	CASSPRGQGYGYTF	TRBD1	TRBV7-8	TRBJ1-2	.	14
TGCAGTGCGCAGCGTGGACAGGGGGCTTCCTACGAGCAGTACTTC	CSAQRGQGASYEQYF	TRBD1	TRBV20-1	TRBJ2-7	many	15
TGTGCCAGCAGCCAAGGATACGTGGGTTCACCCCTCCACTTT	CASSQGYVGSPLHF	.	TRBV7-2	TRBJ1-6	.	14
TGTGCCAGCAGCCCAACGAGAAAGGGCTATGGCTGCACCTTC	CASSPTRKGYGCTF	.	TRBV6-5	TRBJ1-2	.	14
TGTGCCATCAGTGGGACAGTTGGGGCCAACGTCCTGACTTTC	CAISGTVGANVLTF	.	TRBV10-3	TRBJ2-6	.	14
TGTGCCAGCAGTTACTCGCTAGGCCAGAACACTGAAGCTTTCTTT	CASSYSLGQNTEAFF	.	TRBV6-6	TRBJ1-1	.	15
TGTGCCACCAGCAGCTCGGTGGCTAGCGGGTACAATGAGCAGTTCTTC	CATSSSVASGYNEQFF	TRBD2	TRBV15	TRBJ2-1	.	16
TGTGCCAGCAGCGTTCACGGGGACATCGCGGACGGCTACACCATATATTTT	CASSVHGDIADGYTIYF	.	TRBV9	TRBJ1-3	.	17
TGCGCCAGCAGAGGGGAACACTACGAGCAGTACTTC	CASRGEHYEQYF	.	TRBV9	TRBJ2-7	.	12
TGTGCCAGTACAGGGCGGCCCGGGGAGCTGTTTTTT	CASTGRPGELFF	.	TRBV19	TRBJ2-2	many	12
TGTGCCAGCAGCTTAGGGGGGGGGACACCAGCACCCGGGGAGCTGTTTTTT	CASSLGGGTPAPGELFF	.	TRBV7-9	TRBJ2-2	.	17
TGTGCCAGTAGTATTAGGGCTAGCGGTTCCTACGAGCAGTACTTC	CASSIRASGSYEQYF	TRBD2	TRBV19	TRBJ2-7	many	15
TGTGCCAGCAGCTTAACGGCAGGGCCCGGAAACACCATATATTTT	CASSLTAGPGNTIYF	.	TRBV7-3	TRBJ1-3	many	15
TGCAGTGCTAGACTACTAGCGGGGACAGATACGCAGTATTTT	CSARLLAGTDTQYF	TRBD2	TRBV20-1	TRBJ2-3	.	14
TGTGCCAGCAGCTTAGTAGGACAGGGGCGGAACGAGCAGTACTTC	CASSLVGQGRNEQYF	TRBD1	TRBV11-2	TRBJ2-7	.	15
TGTGTGGGGGACAGGGGGCATACTGAAGCTTTCTTT	CVGDRGHTEAFF	TRBD1	TRBV6-5	TRBJ1-1	.	12
TGCGCCAGCAGCCAAGTGGCCCCCCCCTCCTACAATGAGCAGTTCTTC	CASSQVAPPSYNEQFF	.	TRBV4-3	TRBJ2-1	few	16
TGTGCCAGCAGTGTCCGGGACAGAGGGAATTCACCCCTCCACTTT	CASSVRDRGNSPLHF	TRBD1	TRBV2	TRBJ1-6	many	15
TGTGCCAGCAGCTTAGGGACAGGGCCAACGTACGAGCAGTACTTC	CASSLGTGPTYEQYF	TRBD1	TRBV11-2	TRBJ2-7	once	15
TGTGCCACCACCAGGACAGGGGTCGCGGGTGGCTACACCTTC	CATTRTGVAGGYTF	TRBD1	TRBV15	TRBJ1-2	.	14
TGTGCCAGCAGTTACGCGCCTCAGTCCCCCTATGGCTACACCTTC	CASSYAPQSPYGYTF	.	TRBV6-5	TRBJ1-2	many	15
TGTGCCAGCAGCTTAATCGCGGGACAGGGGGAGTACTTC	CASSLIAGQGEYF	TRBD1	TRBV7-2	TRBJ2-7	.	13
TGCAGTGCTCTCGACTACTACAGGGGATCCCTCCACTTT	CSALDYYRGSLHF	TRBD1	TRBV20-1	TRBJ1-6	.	13
TGTGCCAGTAGGAACATGGCGGCGTCAACTAACGAAAAACTGTTTTTT	CASRNMAASTNEKLFF	.	TRBV19	TRBJ1-4	.	16
TGCAGTGCTAGAGGGCCGGGGGGGCCAGGCTACGAGCAGTACTTC	CSARGPGGPGYEQYF	TRBD2	TRBV20-1	TRBJ2-7	many	15
TGCGCCAGCAACGCCGGGACACGGATTTTCTCCGAGCAGTACTTC	CASNAGTRIFSEQYF	.	TRBV10-2	TRBJ2-7	.	15
TGTGCCAGCAGTTACTCGGTTTTGCCTGGAAACACCATATATTTT	CASSYSVLPGNTIYF	.	TRBV6-5	TRBJ1-3	many	15
TGTGCCAGCAGTGATACTAGCGGGAGGAGGAAGACCGGGGAGCTGTTTTTT	CASSDTSGRRKTGELFF	TRBD2	TRBV25-1	TRBJ2-2	few	17
TGTGCCACCAGCAGAGTTGGGGAAGAGACCCAGTACTTC	CATSRVGEETQYF	.	TRBV15	TRBJ2-5	.	13
TGTGCCAGTAGTAAAGGGTGGGTGGTAGGCAATCAGCCCCAGCATTTT	CASSKGWVVGNQPQHF	.	TRBV19	TRBJ1-5	many	16
TGTGCCAGCAGCTTAGCCCCACGACAGGGACAGATGAACACTGAAGCTTTCTTT	CASSLAPRQGQMNTEAFF	TRBD1	TRBV7-6	TRBJ1-1	.	18
TGTGCCAGCAGCCCTGGGGGGGCTTCCCGCACAGATACGCAGTATTTT	CASSPGGASRTDTQYF	.	TRBV15	TRBJ2-3	.	16
TGTGCCAGCAGTCATCGCCGCCGGGACAGTACTACCGGGGAGCAGTACTTC	CASSHRRRDSTTGEQYF	TRBD1	TRBV10-2	TRBJ2-7	.	17
TGTGCCTGGAGTCATAGGATCTCATCTTCAGGTGAAAAACTGTTTTTT	CAWSHRISSSGEKLFF	.	TRBV30	TRBJ1-4	.	16
TGTGCCAGCAGCTTCGGTCCCGACGGCTACACCTTC	CASSFGPDGYTF	.	TRBV7-8	TRBJ1-2	.	12
TGTGCCAGCAAACCGGGACAGGGAGACTACGAGCAGTACTTC	CASKPGQGDYEQYF	TRBD1	TRBV2	TRBJ2-7	.	14
TGTGCCAGCAGCTTACGGACAGGGACCCAGTACTTC	CASSLRTGTQYF	TRBD1	TRBV7-9	TRBJ2-5	.	12
TGTGCCAGCAGTTACCGGGGACAGTCGAACACTGAAGCTTTCTTT	CASSYRGQSNTEAFF	TRBD1	TRBV6-5	TRBJ1-1	many	15